This TCR beta chain was recovered during a study of cytomegalovirus exposure and HLA in healthy donors. This clone has just a few counts. The antigen remains unidentified. Trimming removed 7 bases at V and 0 bases at J, with 12 bases between. The CDR3 runs 14 residues. Germline lookup yields CDR1 MDHEN and CDR2 SYDVKM. Study-level findings and limits: TCR beta V- and J-gene trimming was later associated with a missense DCLRE1C variant.

The primer mix had 60 Vbeta and 13 Jbeta primers. Only in-frame clones appear in the TCRdb table, and some are missing; sequencing was by immunoSEQ multiplex PCR. The sample lists 77,000 or so clones, roughly 76% occurring once. The sequence was obtained from a woman aged 40 to 55 in good health and CMV-seronegative. The chain is built from TRBV28 and TRBJ1-1; D not resolved. The specimen sequenced was PBMCs. In DNA form, the CDR3 reads TGTGCCAGCAAATCGTCTTTAATGAACACTGAAGCTTTCTTT. It is translated as CASKSSLMNTEAFF.